This T cell receptor beta chain was identified during a study of blood T cell repertoires in COVID-19. Looked up from germline, CDR1 is LNHDA and CDR2 is SQIVND (reference sequence). The CDR3 loop spans 17 amino acids. V lost 4 bases, J lost 8 bases, and 12 bases stayed unmatched. Participants' own reports of clinical history determined their cohort assignment. Profiled with immunoSEQ multiplex PCR; TCRdb holds only in-frame clones, not every one. The sample holds 330,000 or so clones; 80% to 90% are singletons and the top ten take approximately 1.9%. Sequencing was performed on PBMCs or T cells enriched from blood (not recorded which). The TCR comes from a man between 35 and 55 years old in a cohort exposed to, infected with or recovered from COVID-19 (not recorded which). J is TRBJ2-4 and V is TRBV19, with 12 nucleotides matching TRBD2. Here the CDR3 reads CASSTLTTSGSRHIQYF. The DNA of the CDR3 is TGTGCCAGTAGTACTCTAACGACTAGCGGGAGTCGGCACATTCAGTACTTC.